Below, 29 T cell receptor beta chains from the same sample are listed, as sequenced in a study of cytomegalovirus exposure and HLA in healthy donors. The PCR made use of 60 Vbeta and 13 Jbeta primers. Method: immunoSEQ multiplex PCR; TCRdb's copy keeps in-frame clones and lacks some. Seen here are about 220,000 clones, roughly 79% observed once, and the top ten hold approximately 1.8%. The sequencing input was PBMCs. These receptors all come from a male donor in good health and CMV-seronegative.

The chain recombines TRBV4-1 with TRBJ1-5; TRBD1 matches at 8 bases. The J segment lost 2 bases and the V segment lost 1 base, leaving 7 bases of the junction unmatched. The CDR3 length is 17 residues. CDR1 is MGHRA and CDR2 is YSYEKL in the germline V gene. The CDR3 protein is CASSQVSGQGGNQPQHF. For the CDR3, the DNA is TGCGCCAGCAGCCAAGTCTCCGGACAGGGCGGCAATCAGCCCCAGCATTTT.

The V gene is TRBV28, the J gene TRBJ1-1; D is ambiguous. This CDR3 is built from 13 residues. The germline V gene encodes CDR1 MDHEN and CDR2 SYDVKM. The CDR3 sequence is CAVVDKINTEAFF. CDR3 DNA sequence: TGTGCTGTAGTTGACAAAATTAACACTGAAGCTTTCTTT.

The gene calls are TRBV13 and TRBJ1-1; 7 positions match TRBD1. Looked up from germline, CDR1 is PRHDT and CDR2 is FYEKMQ (reference sequence). CDR3 size: 14 residues. Unmatched junction bases numbered 8, after V lost 2 bases and J lost 8 bases. CDR3 loop: CASSLYTGANEAFF. The CDR3 DNA reads TGTGCCAGCAGCTTATACACAGGGGCCAACGAAGCTTTCTTT.

The chain links TRBV27 to TRBJ1-1, with TRBD1 identical over 9 bases. The CDR3 consists of 14 residues. V lost 5 bases, J lost 4 bases, and 5 bases stayed unmatched. Germline V gene sequence: CDR1 MNHEY, CDR2 SMNVEV (reference sequence). The CDR3 region has the DNA TGTGCCAGCAGTGTCGACAGGGGGTTCACTGAAGCTTTCTTT. It translates to CASSVDRGFTEAFF.

The genes are TRBV7-2 and TRBJ1-2; D may be TRBD1 (5 bases). V was pared by 1 base and J by 8 bases, with 14 bases between. Germline V lookup: CDR1 SGHTA, CDR2 FQGNSA. The CDR3 runs 14 residues. The CDR3 region is CASSLGRGVGGYTF. CDR3 in DNA: TGTGCCAGCAGCTTAGGTCGGGGGGTTGGAGGCTACACCTTC.

The chain is built from TRBV30 and TRBJ2-7; TRBD1 matches 8 bases. V lost 4 bases to trimming and J lost 5 bases; unmatched junction nucleotides: 7. This CDR3 has 13 residues. The germline CDR1 and CDR2 sequences are GTSNPN and SVGIG (reference sequence). The CDR3 DNA reads TGTGCCTGGATCCGGGACAGGAGCCACGAGCAGTACTTC. It is translated as CAWIRDRSHEQYF.

The chain has TRBV5-6 and TRBJ1-6; D uncertain. With 0 bases removed from V and 7 bases from J, the gap between germline ends came to 8 bases. This CDR3 is built from 14 residues. Germline V gene lookup returns CDR1 SGHDT and CDR2 YYEEEE. The CDR3 here is CASSLVGTNSPLHF. CDR3 nucleotide sequence: TGTGCCAGCAGCTTGGTCGGTACCAATTCACCCCTCCACTTT.

The rearrangement links TRBV28 to TRBJ2-1; TRBD2 is a possible D gene (6 bases). CDR3 size: 12 residues. Trimming left V 6 bases short and J 10 bases short, with 13 bases between. In germline, CDR1 is MDHEN, CDR2 SYDVKM. CDR3 loop: CASSPGLREQFF. CDR3 coding DNA: TGTGCCAGCAGCCCGGGACTTCGGGAGCAGTTCTTC.

CDR3 sequence reads: CASSLPAGGYNEQFF. The CDR3 DNA reads as TGTGCCAGCAGTTTACCAGCGGGAGGGTACAATGAGCAGTTCTTC. The gene calls are TRBV27 and TRBJ2-1, with 10 bases fitting TRBD2. Germline V gives CDR1 MNHEY, CDR2 SMNVEV (reference sequence). Unmatched junction bases numbered 2, after V lost 2 bases and J lost 4 bases. The CDR3 length is 15 residues.

This chain joins TRBV15 and TRBJ2-7; D is possibly TRBD2 (5 bases). Germline CDR1 LNHNV, CDR2 YYDKDF (reference sequence). The V end was cut by 2 bases, the J end by 4 bases, with 18 bases between. The CDR3 sequence is 16 residues long. CDR3 coding DNA: TGTGCCACCAGCAGATCGCAGGCGCCAAGGACTTACGAGCAGTACTTC. Its translation: CATSRSQAPRTYEQYF.

This clone was observed once. The rearrangement links TRBV4-2 to TRBJ2-1; perhaps TRBD1 as D (6 bases). The CDR3 covers 20 residues. Germline V gene data show CDR1 as LGHNA and CDR2 as YNFKEQ. V was pared by 4 bases and J by 2 bases, with 27 bases between. For the CDR3, the DNA is TGTGCCAGCAGCCCCCCGCCAGGGGTTAATGGGTTCGGCACCTACAATGAGCAGTTCTTC. Its translation is CASSPPPGVNGFGTYNEQFF.

The V call is TRBV13, the J call TRBJ1-2, with a tentative D call TRBD1 (5 bases). The CDR3 loop spans 14 amino acids. V dropped 0 bases and J dropped 2 bases, with 7 bases sitting between them. Germline V gene data show CDR1 as PRHDT and CDR2 as FYEKMQ (reference sequence). In DNA, the CDR3 is TGTGCCAGCAGCTTAGGGACAGTGAACTATGGCTACACCTTC. Amino acids: CASSLGTVNYGYTF.

The chain carries TRBV11-3 and TRBJ2-3; D not resolved. This CDR3 has 16 residues. V lost 1 base and J lost 3, with 14 bases in between. The germline CDR1 and CDR2 sequences are SGHNT and YENEEA. The CDR3 nucleotides are TGTGCCAGCAGCTTAGGGTCCGGGTTCGTAACAGATACGCAGTATTTT. Amino acid sequence: CASSLGSGFVTDTQYF.

V is TRBV7-9 and J is TRBJ2-7; 7 bases agree with TRBD2. The V gene's germline CDR1 is SEHNR and CDR2 FQNEAQ (reference sequence). The CDR3 is 14 residues long. V was clipped by 4 bases and J by 7 bases; unmatched bases: 10. The CDR3 spells CASSWRSGVEEQYF. The CDR3 DNA follows: TGTGCCAGCAGCTGGAGAAGCGGGGTAGAAGAGCAGTACTTC. The variable domain in full, completed from reference TRBV7-9 and TRBJ2-7, reads DTGVSQNPRHKITKRGQNVTFRCDPISEHNRLYWYRQTLGQGPEFLTYFQNEAQLEKSRLLSDRFSAERPKGSFSTLEIQRTEQGDSAMYLCASSWRSGVEEQYFGPGTRLTVT.

This clone appeared a few times. The rearrangement joins TRBV4-2 to TRBJ2-1, with D perhaps TRBD1 (6 bases). The V end was cut by 1 base, the J end by 0 bases, with 13 bases between. This CDR3 region has 17 residues. Germline CDR1 and CDR2: LGHNA and YNFKEQ. The CDR3 nucleotides read TGTGCCAGCAGCCAAGCTTCCGGGACACACTCCTACAATGAGCAGTTCTTC. This encodes CASSQASGTHSYNEQFF.

The rearrangement joins TRBV7-9 to TRBJ2-2; TRBD1 matches at 7 bases. This CDR3 spans 16 amino acids. With 3 bases clipped from V and 5 bases from J, the junction kept 9 bases outside the gene matches. Germline CDR1 is SEHNR and CDR2 is FQNEAQ (reference sequence). The CDR3 DNA is TGTGCCAGCAGCTTTTCCGGGACAGTCAGGACCGGGGAGCTGTTTTTT. This sequence encodes CASSFSGTVRTGELFF.

This chain connects TRBV7-9 to TRBJ2-7; unclear D gene. Trimming took 6 bases from V and 1 from J, leaving 16 bases between them. The CDR3 sequence is 15 residues long. Germline lookup yields CDR1 SEHNR and CDR2 FQNEAQ (reference sequence). The CDR3 region has the DNA TGTGCCAGCAGTAAAAGAGTTGGAGTTTCCTACGAGCAGTACTTC. Protein sequence: CASSKRVGVSYEQYF.

V and J are TRBV2 and TRBJ1-5, with D perhaps matching TRBD1 (5 bases). The V end lost 0 bases, the J end lost 6 bases, and 12 bases lay between the germline ends. The germline V gene encodes CDR1 SNHLY and CDR2 FYNNEI. The CDR3 totals 15 residues. CDR3 region: CASSEAAGPGQPQHF. As DNA, the CDR3 is TGTGCCAGCAGTGAAGCAGCAGGGCCGGGTCAGCCCCAGCATTTT.

This chain joins TRBV4-3 and TRBJ1-2, with 9 bases identical to TRBD1. Germline CDR1 is LGHNA and CDR2 is YSLEER. The CDR3 runs to 14 residues. J lost 6 bases, V lost 3 bases, and 5 bases had no gene match. CDR3 nucleotides: TGCGCCAGCAGCCATGACAGGGGGACGGATGGCTACACCTTC. Amino acid sequence: CASSHDRGTDGYTF.

The CDR3 coding sequence is TGTGCCTGGAGAGGGCAGTGGACTAGCGGGACCAGCTCCTACGAGCAGTACTTC. It is translated as CAWRGQWTSGTSSYEQYF. The chain has TRBV30 and TRBJ2-7; TRBD2 agrees at 12 bases. This CDR3 has 18 amino acids. V lost 3 bases and J lost 0; bases outside the gene matches: 12. Looked up from germline, CDR1 is GTSNPN and CDR2 is SVGIG (reference sequence).

CDR3 region: CASSPRTANTGELFF. CDR3 nucleotide sequence: TGTGCCAGCAGCCCCCGGACAGCGAACACCGGGGAGCTGTTTTTT. The chain has TRBV7-2 and TRBJ2-2, with D tentatively TRBD1 (6 bases). CDR1 is SGHTA and CDR2 is FQGNSA in the germline V gene. This CDR3 has 15 residues. The V gene lost 5 bases and the J gene lost 0 bases, with 10 bases spanning the gap.

There are a few counts of this clone. The rearrangement links TRBV19 to TRBJ2-7, with 9 bases lining up with TRBD1. Germline CDR1 and CDR2: LNHDA and SQIVND (reference sequence). The CDR3 length is 15 residues. V gave up 3 bases and J gave up 6 bases; unmatched junction bases: 9. Here the CDR3 DNA reads TGTGCCAGTAGTATTTCGGGGACAGGGCTAAGCGAGCAGTACTTC. Protein product: CASSISGTGLSEQYF.

V is TRBV20-1 and J is TRBJ1-4; D remains unclear. Trimming removed 5 bases from V and 5 bases from J, with 6 bases in between. Germline V gives CDR1 DFQATT, CDR2 SNEGSKA (reference sequence). The CDR3 extends over 11 amino acids. The CDR3 bases are TGCAGTGCTCCATTCAATGAAAAACTGTTTTTT. It translates to CSAPFNEKLFF.

The J gene is TRBJ1-1, the V gene TRBV20-1, with a weak D call TRBD1 (5 bases). The ends were cut back, 5 bases at V and 8 bases at J, with 12 bases in the middle. Germline CDR1 is DFQATT and CDR2 is SNEGSKA (reference sequence). The CDR3 loop spans 11 amino acids. CDR3 nucleotide sequence: TGCAGTGCTGGGCGGGGCGGAGAAGCTTTCTTT. Its translation: CSAGRGGEAFF.

The chain links TRBV28 to TRBJ1-2, with a weak D call TRBD1 (5 bases). Trimming stripped 3 bases from V and 6 bases from J, with 11 bases between. The germline V gene encodes CDR1 MDHEN and CDR2 SYDVKM. This CDR3 spans 13 amino acids. In nucleotides, the CDR3 is TGTGCCAGCAGTTTGGCAGGCAGGGATGGCTACACCTTC. This gives the protein CASSLAGRDGYTF.

This clone came up a few times. This sequence joins TRBV25-1 and TRBJ1-6; the D gene is possibly TRBD1 (6 bases). This CDR3 region has 14 residues. Germline V gene lookup returns CDR1 MGHDK and CDR2 SYGVNS. V was pared by 6 bases and J by 7 bases, with 13 bases between. The CDR3 region is CASRTQGENSPLHF. In DNA form, the CDR3 reads TGTGCCAGCAGAACACAGGGTGAGAATTCACCCCTCCACTTT.

The chain couples TRBV9 to TRBJ1-2; possible D gene TRBD1, 6 bases. V gave up 4 bases and J gave up 5 bases, with 15 bases separating them. Germline V lookup: CDR1 SGDLS, CDR2 YYNGEE. The CDR3 runs to 14 residues. This CDR3 is CASSTGDIEYGYTF. In DNA, the CDR3 is TGTGCCAGCAGCACCGGGGACATCGAGTATGGCTACACCTTC. Full variable domain (remainder filled in from reference TRBV9 and TRBJ1-2): DSGVTQTPKHLITATGQRVTLRCSPRSGDLSVYWYQQSLDQGLQFLIQYYNGEERAKGNILERFSAQQFPDLHSELNLSSLELGDSALYFCASSTGDIEYGYTFGSGTRLTVV.

The rearrangement links TRBV5-6 to TRBJ2-3; D unresolved. The germline gives CDR1 SGHDT, CDR2 YYEEEE. V was cut by 0 bases and J by 4 bases, with 9 bases left in between. The CDR3 covers 14 residues. CDR3 nucleotide sequence: TGTGCCAGCAGCTTGGCCAGTCGCTCAGATACGCAGTATTTT. The encoded protein is CASSLASRSDTQYF. Complete variable domain (other parts from reference TRBV5-6 and TRBJ2-3): DAGVTQSPTHLIKTRGQQVTLRCSPKSGHDTVSWYQQALGQGPQFIFQYYEEEERQRGNFPDRFSGHQFPNYSSELNVNALLLGDSALYLCASSLASRSDTQYFGPGTRLTVL.

This chain joins TRBV7-8 and TRBJ2-7, with 10 nucleotides matching TRBD2. There are 20 residues in the CDR3. Germline V gives CDR1 SGHVS, CDR2 FQNEAQ. The V and J ends lost 2 bases and 6 bases, in that order; junction bases with no gene match: 22. CDR3 nucleotide sequence: TGTGCCAGCAGCTTAATTCCTGTAGTAGCGGGGGGCCGACGGGGCGGCGAGCAGTACTTC. Residues: CASSLIPVVAGGRRGGEQYF. Full variable domain (rest looked up from reference TRBV7-8 and TRBJ2-7): GAGVSQSPRYKVAKRGQDVALRCDPISGHVSLFWYQQALGQGPEFLTYFQNEAQLDKSGLPSDRFFAERPEGSVSTLKIQRTQQEDSAVYLCASSLIPVVAGGRRGGEQYFGPGTRLTVT.